The rows below give T cell receptor beta chains drawn from one sample of a study of spatial heterogeneity in lung cancer. TCRdb recomputed calls from the 5' RACE reads with MiXCR, one row per CDR3 protein. Of 25,000 or so distinct CDR3 sequences detected, around 6% appear once; the ten largest clones hold roughly a fifth. Sample: PBMCs, taken at follow-up. These receptors originate from a male donor with early-stage non-small cell lung cancer. Each CDR3 is given without its conserved first and last residue. Only some rows state a clone size, as once, few, many or a class for expanded clones.

abundance,v_gene,CDR3aa
many,TRBV20-1,SARLADEQF
medium-sized,TRBV28,ASSREDEQY
many,TRBV30,ALEPLGTDTQY
many,TRBV10-3,AISDPGLAGGPSQF
few,TRBV7-2,ASSLVRGDFLYNEQF
many,TRBV6-5,ASSSPGLAGVGTGELF
many,TRBV7-2,ASSIQETQY
many,TRBV19,ASSNRAISYNEQF
few,TRBV20-1,SAITEPSGNQPQH
-,TRBV5-1,ASSLRPIPGSGNTIY
-,TRBV2,ASREVRAIRQPQH
many,TRBV9,ASSRSGRQRY
-,TRBV6-2/TRBV6-3,ASSYDSESTDTQY
many,TRBV9,ASSVTPGGAYEQY
many,TRBV12-3/TRBV12-4,ASSFGGSNTEAF
many,TRBV15,ATSRGESTDTQY
many,TRBV3-1,ASSPGQGSYEQY
few,TRBV20-1,SARFQQNTEAF
-,TRBV9,ASSVGGQGATEAF
many,TRBV29-1,SVRSDTDEQF
few,TRBV20-1,SAPMGPRAEQF
many,TRBV7-2,ASSLTSPGELF
many,TRBV5-1,ASSAGQQQETQY
many,TRBV19,ASRGGSLHNEQF
many,TRBV10-3,ASKQGDQETQY
-,TRBV5-5,ASGTTGGYTESF
many,TRBV4-1,ASSQVLSRNTGELF
-,TRBV5-1,ASSLERGDTGELF
once,TRBV20-1,SARGVPTINSPLH
many,TRBV5-5,ASSLRSQGEQY
-,TRBV24-1,ATSDFLVGQLQDTQY
many,TRBV10-2,ASSDGTGGNQPQH
few,TRBV25-1,ASSDRGNEQF
many,TRBV29-1,SVGDSVSPLH
-,TRBV4-1,ASSQDLALRYSPLH
-,TRBV12-3/TRBV12-4,ASRPGQGLTETQY
many,TRBV9,ASSAGQGENSPLH
many,TRBV10-3,AISGAGNTEAF
many,TRBV2,ASGVRGANVLT
many,TRBV12-3/TRBV12-4,ASTPVGGTEAF
many,TRBV9,ASSESGRGAYNEQF
-,TRBV20-1,SYKGQGLQPQH
medium-sized,TRBV3-1,ASSRGENTEAF
-,TRBV7-6,ASTPGHPSYEQY
-,TRBV7-3,ASSLTGAGVSN
many,TRBV7-8,ASSPGGWQGYNEQF
large,TRBV7-9,ASSSHDWQGSNSPLH
many,TRBV11-2,ASSLDGPYEQY
many,TRBV7-9,ALEKGDTQY
-,TRBV18,ASSPTSGEYEQY
many,TRBV29-1,SVDKDRVRGAEAF
many,TRBV18,ASSPQSGWRTGELF